The next 10 T cell receptor beta chains were all read from a single sample in a study of cytomegalovirus exposure and HLA in healthy donors. Primers: 60 Vbeta forward and 13 Jbeta reverse. Here immunoSEQ multiplex PCR was the method, and the copy in TCRdb shows in-frame clones only, minus some. The repertoire holds 160,000 or so clones, with roughly 83% as singletons. Sequencing used PBMCs. The receptors here all came from a woman aged 18-30 years in good health and CMV-seronegative.

This clone was detected once. This sequence joins TRBV5-1 and TRBJ1-3, with D perhaps TRBD1 (5 bases). V lost 1 base and J lost 4, with 9 bases in between. Germline lookup yields CDR1 SGHRS and CDR2 YFSETQ. This CDR3 region has 14 residues. CDR3 DNA: TGCGCCAGCAGCTTGAATACAGGCGGAAACACCATATATTTT. Protein product: CASSLNTGGNTIYF.

V usage is TRBV28 and J usage is TRBJ1-1; D might be TRBD1 (6 bases). Trimming took off 5 bases at V and 1 base at J, with 11 bases between the two ends. The CDR3 extends over 14 amino acids. Per germline, CDR1 MDHEN and CDR2 SYDVKM. The CDR3 sequence is CASSAQGRNTEAFF. The CDR3 DNA follows: TGTGCCAGCAGTGCTCAGGGGAGGAACACTGAAGCTTTCTTT. Filled out from reference TRBV28 and TRBJ1-1, the complete variable domain reads DVKVTQSSRYLVKRTGEKVFLECVQDMDHENMFWYRQDPGLGLRLIYFSYDVKMKEKGDIPEGYSVSREKKERFSLILESASTNQTSMYLCASSAQGRNTEAFFGQGTRLTVV.

This sequence joins TRBV5-4 and TRBJ1-2; D possibly corresponds to TRBD1 (6 bases). V lost 0 bases, J lost 8 bases, and 11 bases lay in between. The CDR3 has 13 residues. Germline loops: CDR1 SGHNT, CDR2 YYREEE (reference sequence). The CDR3 loop reads CASSLEQGWGYTF. CDR3 bases: TGTGCCAGCAGCTTGGAACAGGGTTGGGGCTACACCTTC.

This chain links TRBV18 with TRBJ1-1, with D perhaps matching TRBD1 (6 bases). CDR1 and CDR2 from the germline V gene are KGHSH and LQKENI. V lost 6 bases, J lost 2 bases, and 10 bases lay in between. The length of the CDR3 is 13 residues. CDR3 amino acids: CASSQGLNTEAFF. In DNA, the CDR3 is TGTGCCAGCTCGCAGGGGTTAAACACTGAAGCTTTCTTT.

The chain is built from TRBV4-1 and TRBJ1-1; D might be TRBD1 (6 bases). V gave up 3 bases and J gave up 5 bases, with 22 bases separating them. CDR1 is MGHRA and CDR2 is YSYEKL in the germline V gene. This CDR3 region has 17 residues. CDR3 residues: CASSQSRQVKLRTEAFF. The CDR3 nucleotides read TGCGCCAGCAGCCAGAGCCGACAGGTGAAATTACGGACTGAAGCTTTCTTT.

This clone occurred once. The V gene is TRBV10-2, the J gene TRBJ1-6; D remains unclear. The CDR3 is 13 residues long. Looked up from germline, CDR1 is WSHSY and CDR2 is SAAADI. V lost 8 bases and J lost 9, with 14 bases in between. The CDR3 DNA reads TGCGCCAGCTACGCCGGACTGGGTTCACCCCTCCACTTT. It translates to CASYAGLGSPLHF.

V gene TRBV5-6 combines with J gene TRBJ1-2; TRBD1 is a possible D gene (6 bases). V was clipped by 1 base and J by 1 base, with 11 bases between them. The CDR3 runs to 15 residues. Germline-derived CDR1 and CDR2 are SGHDT and YYEEEE. CDR3 DNA: TGTGCCAGCAGCTTGTCAGGCAGGGGTAACTATGGCTACACCTTC. Its translation is CASSLSGRGNYGYTF.

The chain joins TRBV4-2 to TRBJ2-5, with D possibly TRBD2 on 7 matching bases. This CDR3 has 17 amino acids. Germline lookup yields CDR1 LGHNA and CDR2 YNFKEQ. With 4 bases removed from V and 3 bases from J, the gap between germline ends came to 21 bases. CDR3 DNA: TGTGCCAGCAGCCCTGTGAGGGGGGGGGCGTATAAAGAGACCCAGTACTTC. Translating gives CASSPVRGGAYKETQYF.

This clone was counted a single time. The chain uses TRBV5-1 and TRBJ1-6; the match to TRBD1 covers 7 bases. The ends lost 4 bases at V and 5 bases at J; junction bases unmatched: 3. The CDR3 extends over 14 amino acids. Germline-derived CDR1 and CDR2 are SGHRS and YFSETQ. The CDR3 sequence is CASSQGQHNSPLHF. In nucleotides, the CDR3 is TGCGCCAGCAGCCAGGGACAGCATAATTCACCCCTCCACTTT.

The gene calls are TRBV6-5 and TRBJ2-1, with 9 bases identical to TRBD2. V gave up 0 bases and J gave up 5 bases; unmatched junction bases: 5. Germline values: CDR1 MNHEY, CDR2 SVGAGI. The CDR3 is 16 residues long. Here the CDR3 DNA reads TGTGCCAGCAGTTACTCACCTAGCGGGGTCAACAATGAGCAGTTCTTC. Translation gives CASSYSPSGVNNEQFF.